This TCR beta chain was retrieved from a study of T cell responses to AZD1222 COVID-19 vaccine. Study overall: Pooled together were second doses at about 4 or about 12 weeks. Study-wide points: The donor cohort was predominantly white British with a female majority, and clonal diversity may have been underestimated. Among those given AZD1222, only 5 to 7 were seropositive at baseline. Of spike-specific TCRs, nearly half reportedly target regions left unmutated in variants.

Some clones are missing from TCRdb's copy, which holds only in-frame ones; the method was immunoSEQ multiplex PCR. The sample holds 150,000 to 200,000 clones, 80% to 90% seen once. Notes on this clone: Its antigen is unidentified.

The material was peripheral blood, obtained on day 0 of AZD1222 vaccination. The TCR comes from an adult in good health.

The CDR3 DNA reads TGCAGCGTTGATGGACAAAACACAGATACGCAGTATTTT. This encodes CSVDGQNTDTQYF. The chain is built from TRBV29-1 and TRBJ2-3, with a weak D call TRBD1 (5 bases). V was cut by 3 bases and J by 2 bases, with 9 bases left in between. In germline, CDR1 is SQVTM, CDR2 ANQGSEA. This CDR3 region has 13 residues.